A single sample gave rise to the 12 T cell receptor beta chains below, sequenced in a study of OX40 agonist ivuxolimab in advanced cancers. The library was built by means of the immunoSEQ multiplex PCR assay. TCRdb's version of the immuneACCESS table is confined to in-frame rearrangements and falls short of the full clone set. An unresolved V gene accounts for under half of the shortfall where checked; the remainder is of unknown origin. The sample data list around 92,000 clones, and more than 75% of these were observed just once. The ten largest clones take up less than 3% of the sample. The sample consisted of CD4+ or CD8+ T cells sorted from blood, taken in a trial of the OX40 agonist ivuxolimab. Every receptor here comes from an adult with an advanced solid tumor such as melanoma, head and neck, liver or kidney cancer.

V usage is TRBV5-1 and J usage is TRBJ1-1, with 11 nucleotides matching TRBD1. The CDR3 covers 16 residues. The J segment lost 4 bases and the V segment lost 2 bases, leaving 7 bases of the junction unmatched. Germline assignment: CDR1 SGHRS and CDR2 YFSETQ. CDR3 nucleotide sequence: TGCGCCAGCAGCTTCGGACAGGGGGCGGGAGGCACTGAAGCTTTCTTT. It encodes CASSFGQGAGGTEAFF.

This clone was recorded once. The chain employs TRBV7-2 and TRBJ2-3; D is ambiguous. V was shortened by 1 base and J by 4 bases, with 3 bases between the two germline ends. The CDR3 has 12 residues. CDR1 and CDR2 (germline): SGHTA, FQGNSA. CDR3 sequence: CASSLGADTQYF. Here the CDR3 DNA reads TGTGCCAGCAGCTTAGGTGCAGATACGCAGTATTTT.

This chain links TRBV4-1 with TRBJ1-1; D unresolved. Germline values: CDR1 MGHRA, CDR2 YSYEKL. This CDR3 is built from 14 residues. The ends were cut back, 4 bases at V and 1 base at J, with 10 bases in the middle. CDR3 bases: TGCGCCAGCAGCCGCCTATTATGGAACACTGAAGCTTTCTTT. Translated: CASSRLLWNTEAFF.

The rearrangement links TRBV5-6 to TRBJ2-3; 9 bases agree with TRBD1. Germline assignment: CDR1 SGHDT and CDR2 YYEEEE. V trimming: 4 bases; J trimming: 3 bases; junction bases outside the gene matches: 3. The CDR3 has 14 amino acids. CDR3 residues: CASSGGQGTDTQYF. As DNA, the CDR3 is TGTGCCAGCAGCGGTGGACAGGGGACAGATACGCAGTATTTT.

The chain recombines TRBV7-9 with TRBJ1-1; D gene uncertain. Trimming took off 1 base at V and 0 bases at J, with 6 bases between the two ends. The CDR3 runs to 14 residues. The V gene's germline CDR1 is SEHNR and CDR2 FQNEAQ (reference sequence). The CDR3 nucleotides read TGTGCCAGCAGCTTAGGTGCCTTGAACACTGAAGCTTTCTTT. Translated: CASSLGALNTEAFF.

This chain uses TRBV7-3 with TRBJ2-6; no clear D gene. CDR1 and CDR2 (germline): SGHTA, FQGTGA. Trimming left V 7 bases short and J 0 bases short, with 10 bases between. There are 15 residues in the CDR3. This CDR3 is CASTPSVSGANVLTF. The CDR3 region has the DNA TGTGCCAGCACCCCTTCCGTCTCTGGGGCCAACGTCCTGACTTTC.

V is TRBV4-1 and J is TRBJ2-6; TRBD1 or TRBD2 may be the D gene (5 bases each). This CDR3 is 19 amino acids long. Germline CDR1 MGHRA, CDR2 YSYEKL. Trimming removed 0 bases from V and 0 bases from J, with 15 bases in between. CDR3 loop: CASSQDRVGRYSGANVLTF. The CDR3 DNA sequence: TGCGCCAGCAGCCAAGACCGGGTGGGACGGTACTCTGGGGCCAACGTCCTGACTTTC.

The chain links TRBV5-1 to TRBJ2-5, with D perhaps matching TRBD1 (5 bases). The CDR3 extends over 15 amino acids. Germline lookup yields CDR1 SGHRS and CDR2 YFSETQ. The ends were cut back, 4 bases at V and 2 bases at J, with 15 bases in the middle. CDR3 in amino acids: CASSPNGQGQETQYF. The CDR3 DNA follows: TGCGCCAGCAGCCCAAACGGACAAGGACAAGAGACCCAGTACTTC.

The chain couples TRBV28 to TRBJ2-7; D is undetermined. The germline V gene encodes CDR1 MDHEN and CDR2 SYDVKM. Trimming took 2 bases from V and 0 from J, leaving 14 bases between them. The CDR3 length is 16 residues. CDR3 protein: CASSLGSTSSSYEQYV. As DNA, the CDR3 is TGTGCCAGCAGTTTAGGGTCTACTTCTAGCTCCTACGAGCAGTACGTC.

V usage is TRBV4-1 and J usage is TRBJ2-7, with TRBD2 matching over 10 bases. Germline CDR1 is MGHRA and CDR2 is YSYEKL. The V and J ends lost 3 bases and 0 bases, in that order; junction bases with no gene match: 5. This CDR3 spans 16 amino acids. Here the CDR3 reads CASSHRSGGSSYEQYF. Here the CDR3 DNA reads TGCGCCAGCAGCCACCGTAGCGGGGGGTCCTCCTACGAGCAGTACTTC.

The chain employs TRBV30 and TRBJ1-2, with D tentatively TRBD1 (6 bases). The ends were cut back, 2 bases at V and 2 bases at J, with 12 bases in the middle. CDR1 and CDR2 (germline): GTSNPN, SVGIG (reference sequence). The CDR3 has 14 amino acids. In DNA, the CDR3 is TGTGCCTGGAGTCCTGGGACATTGAACTATGGCTACACCTTC. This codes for CAWSPGTLNYGYTF.

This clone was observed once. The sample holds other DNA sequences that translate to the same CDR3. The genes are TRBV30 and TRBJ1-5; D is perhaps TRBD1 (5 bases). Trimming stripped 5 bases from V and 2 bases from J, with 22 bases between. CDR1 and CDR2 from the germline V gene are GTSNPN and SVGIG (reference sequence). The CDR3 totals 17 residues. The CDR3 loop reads CAWRRGGGGWGNQPQHF. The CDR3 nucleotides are TGTGCCTGGCGGCGCGGGGGGGGTGGCTGGGGCAATCAGCCCCAGCATTTT.